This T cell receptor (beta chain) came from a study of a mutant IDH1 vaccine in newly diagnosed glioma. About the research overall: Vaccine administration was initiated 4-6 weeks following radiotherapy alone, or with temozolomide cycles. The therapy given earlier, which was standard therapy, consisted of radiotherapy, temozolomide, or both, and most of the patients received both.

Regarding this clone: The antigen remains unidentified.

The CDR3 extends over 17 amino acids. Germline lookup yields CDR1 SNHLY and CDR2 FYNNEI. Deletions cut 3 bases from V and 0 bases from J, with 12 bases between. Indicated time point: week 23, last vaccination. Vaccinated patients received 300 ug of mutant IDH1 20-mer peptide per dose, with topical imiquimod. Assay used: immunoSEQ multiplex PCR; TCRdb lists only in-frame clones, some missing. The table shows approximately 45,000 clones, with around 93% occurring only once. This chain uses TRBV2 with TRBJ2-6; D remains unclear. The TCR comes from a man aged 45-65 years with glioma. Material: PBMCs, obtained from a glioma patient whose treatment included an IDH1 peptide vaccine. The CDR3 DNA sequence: TGTGCCAGCAGTGAGCAGTCTCATATCTCTGGGGCCAACGTCCTGACTTTC. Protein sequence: CASSEQSHISGANVLTF. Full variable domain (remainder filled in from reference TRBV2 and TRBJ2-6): EPEVTQTPSHQVTQMGQEVILRCVPISNHLYFYWYRQILGQKVEFLVSFYNNEISEKSEIFDDQFSVERPDGSNFTLKIRSTKLEDSAMYFCASSEQSHISGANVLTFGAGSRLTVL.